This T cell receptor beta chain is from a study of cytomegalovirus exposure and HLA in healthy donors. Study-wide points: The study recorded 160 or so TCR beta chains that were cytomegalovirus-associated. An assumption of roughly uniform sequencing depth across donors underlay the presence/absence analyses. TRBV6-2, TRBV6-3 and other indistinguishable V segments were excluded. Data from an earlier analysis indicated that most TCR beta V segments were productive either about 90% or about 30% of the time.

About this clone itself: Antigen specificity is unknown.

Trimming took 7 bases from V and 2 from J, leaving 9 bases between them. CDR3 length: 12 amino acids. Germline CDR1 and CDR2: SGHRS and YFSETQ. Both 60 Vbeta primers and 13 Jbeta primers went into the PCR. Data came from immunoSEQ multiplex PCR; TCRdb stores just in-frame clones and leaves some out. The sample has 150,000 to 200,000 clones; less than 90% are singletons. The sample consisted of PBMCs. The J gene is TRBJ1-1, the V gene TRBV5-1, with D maybe TRBD1 (5 bases). This receptor was taken from a man aged 50-59 years in good health and CMV-seropositive. The CDR3 nucleotides are TGCGCCAGCGGGGGGGTCAACACTGAAGCTTTCTTT. Its protein product is CASGGVNTEAFF.